This T cell receptor (beta chain) was profiled in a study of control samples from healthy donors and cancer patients. Germline V gives CDR1 SGDLS, CDR2 YYNGEE. Trimming took 0 bases from V and 0 from J, leaving 7 bases between them. This CDR3 is built from 15 residues. This clone was observed a few times. The method was immunoSEQ multiplex PCR; TCRdb's version includes in-frame clones alone and lacks a portion of them. The repertoire holds about 98,000 clones, with 82% as singletons. Sequencing used blood. The clonotype comes from a man aged 55 to 70 in good health. This chain connects TRBV9 to TRBJ1-5; D might be TRBD1 (5 bases). The CDR3 DNA follows: TGTGCCAGCAGCGTAGATGGGGCTAGCAATCAGCCCCAGCATTTT. Protein sequence: CASSVDGASNQPQHF. The variable domain in full, with the rest retrieved from reference TRBV9 and TRBJ1-5, is DSGVTQTPKHLITATGQRVTLRCSPRSGDLSVYWYQQSLDQGLQFLIQYYNGEERAKGNILERFSAQQFPDLHSELNLSSLELGDSALYFCASSVDGASNQPQHFGDGTRLSIL.